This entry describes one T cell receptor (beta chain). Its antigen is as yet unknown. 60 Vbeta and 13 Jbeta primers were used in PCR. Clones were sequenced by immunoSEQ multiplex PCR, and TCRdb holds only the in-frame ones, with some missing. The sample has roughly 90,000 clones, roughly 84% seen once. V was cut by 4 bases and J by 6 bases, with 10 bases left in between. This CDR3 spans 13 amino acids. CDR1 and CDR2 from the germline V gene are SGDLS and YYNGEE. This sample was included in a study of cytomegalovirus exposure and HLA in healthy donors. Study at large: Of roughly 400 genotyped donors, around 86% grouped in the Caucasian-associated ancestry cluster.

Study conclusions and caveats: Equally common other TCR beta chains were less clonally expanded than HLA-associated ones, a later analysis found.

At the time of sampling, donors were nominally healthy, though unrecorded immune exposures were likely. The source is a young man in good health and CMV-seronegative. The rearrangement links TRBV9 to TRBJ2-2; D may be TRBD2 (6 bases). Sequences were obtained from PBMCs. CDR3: CASSPLAAGELFF. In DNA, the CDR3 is TGTGCCAGCAGCCCGTTAGCGGCCGGGGAGCTGTTTTTT.